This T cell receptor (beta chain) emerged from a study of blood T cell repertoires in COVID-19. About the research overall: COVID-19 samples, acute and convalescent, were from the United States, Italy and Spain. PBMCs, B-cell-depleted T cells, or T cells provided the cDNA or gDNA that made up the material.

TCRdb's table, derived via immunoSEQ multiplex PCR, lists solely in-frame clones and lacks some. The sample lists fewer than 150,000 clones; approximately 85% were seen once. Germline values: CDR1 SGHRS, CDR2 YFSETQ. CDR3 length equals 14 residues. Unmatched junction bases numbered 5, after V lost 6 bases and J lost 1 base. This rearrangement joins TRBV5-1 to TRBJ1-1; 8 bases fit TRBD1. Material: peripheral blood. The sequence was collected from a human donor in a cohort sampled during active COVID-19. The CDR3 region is CASTGGPANTEAFF. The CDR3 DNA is TGCGCCAGCACAGGGGGCCCCGCGAACACTGAAGCTTTCTTT.